The next 29 T cell receptor beta chains were all read from a single sample in a study of naive and memory T cell subsets. The beta constant-region primer was an equimolar mix of two oligonucleotides covering TRBC1 and TRBC2. Each CDR3 protein is one row after TCRdb ran MiXCR on the UMI-ligation and nested PCR reads. This sample has under 100,000 distinct CDR3 sequences, with roughly 7% found just once. The sequenced sample was central memory CD4+ T cells from blood. The receptor source for this set is a human donor in good health.

The rearrangement joins TRBV28 to TRBJ2-7; no firm D call. Germline V gene sequence: CDR1 MDHEN, CDR2 SYDVKM. The CDR3 extends over 14 amino acids. V was trimmed by 6 bases and J by 5 bases, leaving 17 bases between them. CDR3: CASRGSRVGHEQYF. The CDR3 bases are TGTGCCAGCAGGGGTTCCCGTGTCGGGCACGAGCAGTACTTC.

This clonotype was counted a few times. The chain employs TRBV6-5 and TRBJ1-2, with 12 nucleotides matching TRBD1. This CDR3 contains 15 residues. With 7 bases clipped from V and 7 bases from J, the junction kept 10 bases outside the gene matches. Germline-derived CDR1 and CDR2 are MNHEY and SVGAGI. The CDR3 spells CASTPQGQGASGYTF. The DNA of the CDR3 is TGTGCCAGCACTCCACAGGGACAGGGGGCCTCTGGCTACACCTTC.

The chain joins TRBV19 to TRBJ2-1; tentatively, D is TRBD1 (5 bases). The CDR3 has 14 amino acids. Germline V gene lookup returns CDR1 LNHDA and CDR2 SQIVND (reference sequence). Trimming cost V 5 bases and J 9 bases, with 17 bases left between them. The CDR3: CASSPPRVQREQFF. The CDR3 nucleotides are TGTGCCAGTAGTCCACCCAGGGTGCAGCGTGAGCAGTTCTTC.

This clonotype was recorded at least ten times. The chain has TRBV27 and TRBJ1-4; D perhaps matches TRBD1 (5 bases). The CDR3 covers 14 residues. Germline CDR1 is MNHEY and CDR2 is SMNVEV (reference sequence). V shed 8 bases and J shed 7 bases, with 17 bases lying between them. CDR3 loop: CASHRAGRAEKLFF. CDR3 DNA: TGTGCCAGCCATAGGGCAGGGAGGGCTGAAAAACTGTTTTTT.

CDR3 residues: CASRATGITYNEQFF. In DNA, the CDR3 is TGTGCCAGCAGAGCAACCGGGATCACGTACAATGAGCAGTTCTTC. The chain employs TRBV12-3 or TRBV12-4 and TRBJ2-1; D possibly corresponds to TRBD2 (5 bases). The CDR3 is made up of 15 amino acids. Trimming left V 6 bases short and J 4 bases short, with 16 bases between.

The chain combines TRBV6-2 or TRBV6-3 with TRBJ2-3, with D unclear. This CDR3 region has 11 residues. In germline, CDR1 is MNHEY, CDR2 SVGEGT. V was clipped by 5 bases and J by 11 bases, with 11 bases between them. CDR3 in DNA: TGTGCCAGCAGTACTTCCAGCCTGCAGTATTTT. It is translated as CASSTSSLQYF.

This clonotype has ten or more counts. The genes are TRBV10-2 and TRBJ1-1; D is unclear. V dropped 4 bases and J dropped 0 bases, with 3 bases sitting between them. The CDR3 runs to 12 residues. Germline values: CDR1 WSHSY, CDR2 SAAADI. In nucleotides, the CDR3 is TGCGCCAGCAGTGCAATGAACACTGAAGCTTTCTTT. Protein product: CASSAMNTEAFF.

V gene TRBV20-1 combines with J gene TRBJ2-7; D is unresolved. The germline gives CDR1 DFQATT, CDR2 SNEGSKA (reference sequence). V was cut by 0 bases and J by 4 bases, with 16 bases left in between. The CDR3 covers 15 residues. DNA for the CDR3: TGCAGTGCTAGAGAGGGTGGTAGGAAGTTATACGAGCAGTACTTC. Its translation: CSAREGGRKLYEQYF.

The genes are TRBV7-2 and TRBJ2-1; no firm D call. CDR3 length: 16 residues. Per the germline V gene, CDR1 is SGHTA and CDR2 is FQGNSA. V lost 5 bases, J lost 2 bases, and 16 bases lay in between. The CDR3 reads CASSARAAGAYNEQFF. The DNA for the CDR3 is TGTGCCAGCAGCGCCCGGGCCGCAGGCGCCTACAATGAGCAGTTCTTC.

V and J are TRBV9 and TRBJ2-3, with TRBD2 as a possible D gene (6 bases). V was trimmed by 3 bases and J by 4 bases, leaving 18 bases between them. The germline V gene has CDR1 SGDLS and CDR2 YYNGEE. The CDR3 loop spans 16 amino acids. CDR3 in amino acids: CASSGGTLTGADTQYF. The CDR3 bases are TGTGCCAGCAGCGGCGGGACCCTCACAGGCGCAGATACGCAGTATTTT.

Ten or more counts support this clonotype. The rearrangement uses TRBV7-2 and TRBJ1-5, with a tentative D call TRBD1 (6 bases). Trimming shortened V by 0 bases and J by 6 bases, and 15 bases separated the two germline ends. Germline CDR1 SGHTA, CDR2 FQGNSA. CDR3 length: 16 amino acids. In nucleotides, the CDR3 is TGTGCCAGCAGCTTAGCCGTCGGGGGGCGCGTTCAGCCCCAGCATTTT. This gives the protein CASSLAVGGRVQPQHF.

There are a few counts of this clonotype. This rearrangement joins TRBV6-6 to TRBJ1-5; 9 bases map to TRBD1. Germline V CDR1 and CDR2: MNHNY, SVGAGI (reference sequence). This CDR3 is 15 amino acids long. V shed 6 bases and J 4 bases; nucleotides not matched to a gene: 7. As DNA, the CDR3 is TGTGCCAGCAGGGGACAGGGATTTCTAAATCAGCCCCAGCATTTT. Translation: CASRGQGFLNQPQHF.

This clonotype was counted ten times or more. The chain carries TRBV27 and TRBJ2-7; the D is unclear. From germline, CDR1 is MNHEY and CDR2 SMNVEV (reference sequence). This CDR3 region has 14 residues. The V gene lost 5 bases and the J gene lost 3 bases, with 14 bases spanning the gap. CDR3 protein: CASSPEAPLYEQYF. CDR3 coding DNA: TGTGCCAGCAGTCCCGAGGCTCCTCTCTACGAGCAGTACTTC.

The chain couples TRBV5-8 to TRBJ2-5; maybe TRBD1 (6 bases). The CDR3 runs to 16 residues. Germline CDR1 reads SGHTS; CDR2 reads YDEGEE. Trimming pared 0 bases from V and 3 bases from J, leaving 15 bases between. The CDR3 sequence: CASSLVRLGGKETQYF. As DNA, the CDR3 is TGTGCCAGCAGCTTGGTCCGGTTAGGGGGTAAAGAGACCCAGTACTTC. Looking up the rest from reference TRBV5-8 and TRBJ2-5 gives the full variable domain: EAGVTQSPTHLIKTRGQQATLRCSPISGHTSVYWYQQALGLGLQFLLWYDEGEERNRGNFPPRFSGRQFPNYSSELNVNALELEDSALYLCASSLVRLGGKETQYFGPGTRLLVL.

This clonotype was detected many times. The gene calls are TRBV10-3 and TRBJ2-3; D may be TRBD2 (6 bases). Germline values: CDR1 ENHRY, CDR2 SYGVKD. The ends were cut back, 3 bases at V and 4 bases at J, with 14 bases in the middle. The CDR3 has 15 amino acids. The chain's CDR3 is CAISDESGASDTQYF. The CDR3 coding sequence is TGTGCCATCAGTGATGAGTCGGGAGCATCAGATACGCAGTATTTT.

This clonotype has at least ten counts. V and J are TRBV7-2 and TRBJ1-1; 11 nucleotides align to TRBD1. This CDR3 is 15 amino acids long. With V trimmed by 5 bases and J by 6 bases, 8 bases remained unmatched. Looked up from germline, CDR1 is SGHTA and CDR2 is FQGNSA. The CDR3 nucleotides read TGTGCCAGCAGCACCCGGACAGGGGGCGGACCTGAAGCTTTCTTT. Translation gives CASSTRTGGGPEAFF.

This sequence joins TRBV27 and TRBJ1-5, with unresolved D. Germline CDR1 and CDR2: MNHEY and SMNVEV (reference sequence). Trimming stripped 0 bases from V and 7 bases from J, with 7 bases between. CDR3 size: 13 residues. The CDR3 region has the DNA TGTGCCAGCAGTTTATCTCCCGGGCAGCCCCAGCATTTT. It codes for CASSLSPGQPQHF.

The chain is built from TRBV3-1 and TRBJ2-5; D may be TRBD1 or TRBD2 (6 bases each). Germline CDR1 and CDR2: LGHDT and YNNKEL (reference sequence). This CDR3 has 14 amino acids. Deletions cut 4 bases from V and 3 bases from J, with 12 bases between. CDR3 sequence reads: CASSRGGSKETQYF. The CDR3 coding sequence is TGTGCCAGCAGCCGAGGGGGGTCTAAAGAGACCCAGTACTTC.

The V gene is TRBV12-3 or TRBV12-4, the J gene TRBJ2-5; D is possibly TRBD1 (5 bases). The V and J ends lost 1 base and 1 base respectively, with 7 bases between them. The CDR3 consists of 14 residues. DNA of the CDR3: TGTGCCAGCAGTTTAGGACAGCTCCAAGAGACCCAGTACTTC. Its protein product is CASSLGQLQETQYF.

This clonotype was seen at least ten times. The chain uses TRBV7-3 and TRBJ1-1, with TRBD1 matching 7 bases. V lost 4 bases and J lost 3; bases outside the gene matches: 2. Germline V gene sequence: CDR1 SGHTA, CDR2 FQGTGA. This CDR3 is built from 13 residues. CDR3 residues: CASSSRGYTEAFF. For the CDR3, the DNA is TGTGCCAGCAGCTCCAGGGGGTACACTGAAGCTTTCTTT.

This clonotype was observed many times. The chain uses TRBV7-2 and TRBJ2-1; 7 nucleotides match TRBD2. V lost 6 bases, J lost 4 bases, and 9 bases stayed unmatched. In germline, CDR1 is SGHTA, CDR2 FQGNSA. The CDR3 spans 15 residues. CDR3 sequence reads: CASSSSGIGYNEQFF. In DNA, the CDR3 is TGTGCCAGCAGTTCCAGCGGGATAGGGTACAATGAGCAGTTCTTC.

The rearrangement joins TRBV28 to TRBJ2-7, with TRBD1 matching 7 bases. V lost 6 bases, J lost 4 bases, and 6 bases stayed unmatched. Looked up from germline, CDR1 is MDHEN and CDR2 is SYDVKM. CDR3 length equals 13 residues. This CDR3 is CASRPGQAYEQYF. The CDR3 DNA is TGTGCCAGCAGACCTGGACAGGCATACGAGCAGTACTTC. Combining the CDR3 with reference TRBV28 and TRBJ2-7 gives the whole variable domain DVKVTQSSRYLVKRTGEKVFLECVQDMDHENMFWYRQDPGLGLRLIYFSYDVKMKEKGDIPEGYSVSREKKERFSLILESASTNQTSMYLCASRPGQAYEQYFGPGTRLTVT.

This clonotype was counted between two and nine times. This chain joins TRBV4-2 and TRBJ2-1; weak D call: TRBD2 (6 bases). This CDR3 spans 17 amino acids. The ends were cut back, 0 bases at V and 6 bases at J, with 18 bases in the middle. Germline values: CDR1 LGHNA, CDR2 YNFKEQ. CDR3 coding DNA: TGTGCCAGCAGCCAAGATTTTAAGGCGGTCGGGGGCAATGAGCAGTTCTTC. Translation: CASSQDFKAVGGNEQFF.

There are many counts of this clonotype. The V call is TRBV3-1, the J call TRBJ1-6, with unresolved D. CDR3 length equals 16 residues. Germline V gene lookup returns CDR1 LGHDT and CDR2 YNNKEL (reference sequence). V was trimmed by 1 base and J by 10 bases, leaving 17 bases between them. This chain's CDR3 is CASSQGGTALKSPLHF. CDR3 sequence (DNA): TGTGCCAGCAGCCAAGGAGGAACAGCCCTTAAGTCACCCCTCCACTTT.

Concerning this clonotype itself: Since a much larger clone is just one base distant, this may be a read error. The conserved phenylalanine or tryptophan normally closing the CDR3 is absent here, so this likely arose from a read error. The CDR3 sequence: CASSYAQARYTQYL. The DNA of the CDR3 is TGTGCCAGCAGTTACGCCCAAGCGAGGTATACGCAGTATCTT. The rearrangement uses TRBV6-2 or TRBV6-3 and TRBJ2-3; D gene uncertain. Germline CDR1 and CDR2: MNHEY and SVGEGT. The CDR3 spans 14 residues. Trimming cost V 2 bases and J 7 bases, with 13 bases left between them.

The rearrangement uses TRBV7-2 and TRBJ2-5; no clear D. Per germline, CDR1 SGHTA and CDR2 FQGNSA. CDR3 length equals 13 residues. Trimming took off 1 base at V and 1 base at J, with 4 bases between the two ends. The CDR3 nucleotides read TGTGCCAGCAGCTTAGTACCCCAAGAGACCCAGTACTTC. It codes for CASSLVPQETQYF.

This clonotype turned up a few times. The V call is TRBV11-2, the J call TRBJ2-7; D may be TRBD1 or TRBD2 (5 bases each). The length of the CDR3 is 15 residues. Looked up from germline, CDR1 is SGHAT and CDR2 is FQNNGV. The germline V and J ends were trimmed by 7 bases and 6 bases, with 22 bases remaining between them. The CDR3 sequence is CASTTRGATGAEQYF. The CDR3 DNA sequence: TGTGCCAGCACCACGCGAGGGGCCACAGGTGCCGAGCAGTACTTC. The variable domain in full, with the rest retrieved from reference TRBV11-2 and TRBJ2-7, is EAGVAQSPRYKIIEKRQSVAFWCNPISGHATLYWYQQILGQGPKLLIQFQNNGVVDDSQLPKDRFSAERLKGVDSTLKIQPAKLEDSAVYLCASTTRGATGAEQYFGPGTRLTVT.

This clonotype turned up a few times. CDR3 in amino acids: CASSGREETQYF. CDR3 nucleotides: TGTGCCAGCAGCGGTAGGGAAGAGACCCAGTACTTC. V usage is TRBV27 and J usage is TRBJ2-5; unclear D gene. CDR3 length equals 12 residues. CDR1 and CDR2 from the germline V gene are MNHEY and SMNVEV (reference sequence). Trimming stripped 6 bases from V and 3 bases from J, with 8 bases between.

This clonotype appeared a few times. V gene TRBV6-2 or TRBV6-3 combines with J gene TRBJ1-1, with TRBD1 identical over 11 bases. Germline CDR1 and CDR2: MNHEY and SVGEGT. This CDR3 has 14 residues. V was pared by 11 bases and J by 4 bases, with 9 bases of the junction left unmatched. CDR3 sequence reads: CAVRTGGRSTEAFF. For the CDR3, the DNA is TGTGCCGTCCGGACAGGGGGCAGAAGCACTGAAGCTTTCTTT.